This entry is about one TCR beta chain. The antigen is unknown. This sample was included in a study of OX40 agonist ivuxolimab in advanced cancers. The overall study: At doses from 0.01 to 10 mg/kg, patients were given intravenous ivuxolimab every 2 weeks. Study-wide results and limits: Several nonresponders also turned out to have low normalized T-cell clonal expansion.

V lost 1 base, J lost 6 bases, and 15 bases lay in between. Germline lookup yields CDR1 SGHTA and CDR2 FQGTGA. The CDR3 has 16 amino acids. Clones were sequenced by immunoSEQ multiplex PCR, and TCRdb holds only the in-frame ones, with some missing. The data hold 65,000 to 100,000 clones, with more than 85% observed a single time. The chain couples TRBV7-3 to TRBJ2-2; D unresolved. This sample comprised CD4+ or CD8+ T cells sorted from blood, obtained in a trial of the OX40 agonist ivuxolimab. This clonotype originated in an adult with an advanced solid tumor such as melanoma, head and neck, liver or kidney cancer. The CDR3 is CASSLIGRTGAGELFF. The CDR3 bases are TGTGCCAGCAGCTTAATTGGCAGGACGGGCGCCGGGGAGCTGTTTTTT.